The clone carrying this TCR beta chain was recorded many times. What it binds is not known. The data derive from a study of regulatory T cells in long-lasting Graves disease. Study results and caveats: Persistent disease was characterized by preferential usage of TRBV28, TRBJ1-2 and TRBJ2-5.

Germline V CDR1 and CDR2: SGHDT, YYEEEE. CDR3 size: 14 residues. Trimming took 4 bases from V and 3 from J; bases not matched to a gene: 4. Noted time point: newly diagnosed GD, antithyroid drugs for less than 3 months. The TCR library was prepared using RNA isolated from PBMCs. With iRepertoire HTBI primers and Arm-PCR of CDR3 regions, TCR beta libraries were built. Each CDR3 protein gets one entry after TCRdb re-called the multiplex PCR reads with MiXCR. The repertoire includes some 500,000 distinct CDR3 sequences, roughly 15% of them detected once, and approximately 25% sits in the top ten. The data also belong to a second study, concerning T cells in Graves' hyperthyroidism and ophthalmopathy. That source adds: Diagnoses used clinical symptoms, serum thyroxine and TRAb, thyroid ultrasound and orbital computed tomography.

The TCR comes from a woman in her forties or fifties with Graves disease. The source material was peripheral blood mononuclear cells (PBMCs), sampled at new diagnosis, from a patient treated with antithyroid drugs. This chain links TRBV5-6 with TRBJ1-3; TRBD1 agrees at 7 bases. CDR3 nucleotide sequence: TGTGCCAGCAGCAACGCAGGGGGTGGAAACACCATATATTTT. Translated: CASSNAGGGNTIYF.